This T cell receptor (beta chain) stems from a study of beta chain features in type 1 diabetes. Broader study findings: Possibly, sequencing cDNA over-represented cells that had high TCR expression levels. Moderately but significantly shorter TCRB CDR3s were found in Type 1 diabetes patients in all four CD4+ subsets. PCR might pick shorter templates more often, in the same way for patients and controls.

Reverse transcribing all isolated RNA meant expressed TCRB transcripts were sequenced. Produced via immunoSEQ multiplex PCR; TCRdb's table is partial and in-frame only. The profile covers 300,000 to 400,000 clones, with around 10% appearing a single time and 0.015% to 0.02% taken by the ten largest. With 1 base removed from V and 3 bases from J, the gap between germline ends came to 10 bases. The CDR3 has 14 amino acids. Germline CDR1 SGHTA, CDR2 FQGNSA. A few counts support this clone. Antigen: not known. This chain joins TRBV7-2 and TRBJ2-7, with a possible D match to TRBD1 (6 bases). This sequence originates from a woman aged 25-40 years in good health. Source material: naive CD4+ T cells from blood. The CDR3 protein is CASSLEHRVYEQYF. The CDR3 DNA reads as TGTGCCAGCAGCTTAGAACACAGGGTCTACGAGCAGTACTTC.